The text below deals with one T cell receptor beta chain. Its antigen is currently unknown. Germline loops: CDR1 MNHEY, CDR2 SMNVEV (reference sequence). The CDR3 consists of 14 residues. V shed 6 bases, J shed 3 bases, and the junction held 8 bases outside the gene matches. The data were taken from a study of T cell responses to AZD1222 COVID-19 vaccine. Study-wide findings and caveats: Among vaccine-associated CD4 TCRs, coverage spanned spike, with dominance at 160-218 and 743-854. Repertoires were obtained solely post-peak T cell response. Spike-specific TCR repertoires showed rising breadth and depth after two AZD1222 doses. Reportedly, nearly half of unique spike TCRs recognized epitopes outside B.1.351/B.1.1.7 mutations.

This table comes from immunoSEQ multiplex PCR, and its TCRdb copy is limited to in-frame clones, with some not included. The sample has about 160,000 clones; approximately 90% are singletons. This receptor was identified in an adult in good health. Sequenced material: peripheral blood, taken on day 0 of AZD1222 vaccination. V gene TRBV27 combines with J gene TRBJ2-7, with 7 bases identical to TRBD1. The CDR3 sequence: CASSLGTVHYEQYF. Written as DNA, the CDR3 is TGTGCCAGCAGCCTTGGGACAGTCCACTACGAGCAGTACTTC.